Presented here are 32 T cell receptor beta chains from one specimen sequenced in a study of cytomegalovirus exposure and HLA in healthy donors. PCR involved 60 Vbeta and 13 Jbeta primers. TCRdb's table, derived via immunoSEQ multiplex PCR, lists solely in-frame clones and lacks some. The profile covers over 110,000 clones, with 70% to 85% appearing a single time and over 2.5% taken by the ten largest. Sequencing was performed on PBMCs. Receptors were obtained from a male donor in good health and CMV-seronegative.

This sequence joins TRBV27 and TRBJ2-1, with 12 bases lining up with TRBD2. Germline V gives CDR1 MNHEY, CDR2 SMNVEV (reference sequence). V dropped 5 bases and J dropped 9; count of bases not matched to a gene: 14. The length of the CDR3 is 17 residues. CDR3 amino acids: CASSPSFLAGGGFEQFF. The CDR3 region has the DNA TGTGCCAGCAGTCCCTCCTTCCTAGCGGGAGGGGGGTTTGAGCAGTTCTTC.

This chain joins TRBV9 and TRBJ2-5; 8 bases line up with TRBD2. The V gene end was trimmed by 6 bases and the J gene end by 2 bases; junction bases not matched to a gene: 6. CDR1 is SGDLS and CDR2 is YYNGEE in the germline V gene. The CDR3 runs 14 residues. CDR3 bases: TGTGCCAGCAATACACCGGGGGGGCAAGAGACCCAGTACTTC. It yields the protein CASNTPGGQETQYF.

This chain joins TRBV4-1 and TRBJ2-7; TRBD1 might be the D (6 bases). The CDR3 consists of 14 residues. Germline V CDR1 and CDR2: MGHRA, YSYEKL. The ends were cut back, 1 base at V and 7 bases at J, with 14 bases in the middle. The CDR3: CASSQVGAEIEQYF. CDR3 bases: TGCGCCAGCAGCCAAGTGGGGGCAGAAATTGAGCAGTACTTC.

The rearrangement uses TRBV6-5 and TRBJ2-7, with 9 bases aligning to TRBD2. The junction had 10 bases not matched to a gene; V was cut back by 6 bases and J by 4 bases. Germline-derived CDR1 and CDR2 are MNHEY and SVGAGI. CDR3 length equals 15 residues. CDR3: CASSFTLSGRYEQYF. The CDR3 DNA is TGTGCCAGCAGCTTTACTTTGAGCGGGAGGTACGAGCAGTACTTC.

The V call is TRBV7-6, the J call TRBJ2-2, with TRBD2 matching over 10 bases. The CDR3 extends over 15 amino acids. Trimming at V came to 3 bases and at J to 7 bases, leaving 5 bases not matched to a gene. Germline V gene data show CDR1 as SGHVS and CDR2 as FNYEAQ. The CDR3 coding sequence is TGTGCCAGCAGCTTCCTAGCGGGAGCCGGCGGGGAGCTGTTTTTT. It yields the protein CASSFLAGAGGELFF.

The chain couples TRBV7-6 to TRBJ2-3; D remains ambiguous. With 1 base removed from V and 2 bases from J, the gap between germline ends came to 13 bases. Germline CDR1 is SGHVS and CDR2 is FNYEAQ. The CDR3 totals 16 residues. The CDR3 protein is CASSLEPRANTDTQYF. Here the CDR3 DNA reads TGTGCCAGCAGCTTAGAGCCTCGCGCGAACACAGATACGCAGTATTTT.

The rearrangement uses TRBV30 and TRBJ1-2; maybe TRBD1 (6 bases). CDR3 length: 13 residues. Trimming stripped 0 bases from V and 5 bases from J, with 10 bases between. Germline V lookup: CDR1 GTSNPN, CDR2 SVGIG (reference sequence). The CDR3 DNA is TGTGCCTGGAGTGTAGGGGGAGAGTATGGCTACACCTTC. It yields the protein CAWSVGGEYGYTF.

Regarding this clone: The junction and the germline gene differ at one end; a read error may be behind it. The chain links TRBV7-9 to TRBJ2-7; TRBD2 aligns across 13 bases. Germline V CDR1 and CDR2: SEHNR, FQNEAQ (reference sequence). The CDR3 is 16 amino acids. The CDR3 here is CASSLFSGLAGYVQYF. Here the CDR3 DNA reads TGTGCCAGCAGCTTATTTTCGGGACTAGCGGGATACGTGCAGTACTTC. The full variable domain, in which reference TRBV7-9 and TRBJ2-7 provide the parts outside the CDR3, is DTGVSQNPRHKITKRGQNVTFRCDPISEHNRLYWYRQTLGQGPEFLTYFQNEAQLEKSRLLSDRFSAERPKGSFSTLEIQRTEQGDSAMYLCASSLFSGLAGYVQYFGPGTRLTVT.

This clone came up a few times. The V and J genes are TRBV5-4 and TRBJ2-7; 7 bases are shared with TRBD1. This CDR3 comprises 14 residues. In germline, CDR1 is SGHNT, CDR2 YYREEE (reference sequence). J lost 4 bases, V lost 2 bases, and 6 bases had no gene match. The CDR3 sequence is CASSFRDRDYEQYF. The CDR3 coding sequence is TGTGCCAGCAGCTTTAGAGACAGGGATTACGAGCAGTACTTC.

The chain carries TRBV9 and TRBJ2-2; 8 bases are a match to TRBD2. Germline assignment: CDR1 SGDLS and CDR2 YYNGEE. The junction had 7 bases not matched to a gene; V was cut back by 3 bases and J by 6 bases. The CDR3 sequence is 15 residues long. The CDR3 protein is CASSGAGARPGELFF. Here the CDR3 DNA reads TGTGCCAGCAGCGGAGCGGGAGCGAGACCCGGGGAGCTGTTTTTT.

The CDR3 loop is CASSLNRENIQYF. CDR3 DNA sequence: TGTGCCAGCAGCTTGAACAGGGAAAACATTCAGTACTTC. The chain is built from TRBV7-3 and TRBJ2-4; maybe TRBD1 (6 bases). This CDR3 region has 13 residues. V was cut by 3 bases and J by 5 bases, with 8 bases left in between. The germline V gene has CDR1 SGHTA and CDR2 FQGTGA.

The CDR3 spells CASSLDTSSGNTIYF. Here the CDR3 DNA reads TGTGCCAGCAGTTTGGACACGAGCTCTGGAAACACCATATATTTT. The chain links TRBV28 to TRBJ1-3, with D perhaps TRBD1 (5 bases). The CDR3 is 15 amino acids. V was trimmed by 3 bases and J by 0 bases, leaving 9 bases between them. CDR1 is MDHEN and CDR2 is SYDVKM in the germline V gene.

This clone was recorded only once. The chain has TRBV10-1 and TRBJ2-7, with 7 nucleotides matching TRBD1. The CDR3 contains 14 residues. V trimming: 3 bases; J trimming: 5 bases; junction bases outside the gene matches: 7. Germline V lookup: CDR1 WNHNN, CDR2 SYGVQD (reference sequence). The CDR3 reads CASSDGTANHEQYF. The DNA of the CDR3 is TGCGCCAGCAGTGACGGGACAGCTAACCACGAGCAGTACTTC.

This clone was recorded a few times. J is TRBJ2-1 and V is TRBV7-2, with a weak D call TRBD2 (5 bases). Trimming removed 5 bases from V and 8 bases from J, with 28 bases in between. This CDR3 is 18 amino acids long. Germline V gene sequence: CDR1 SGHTA, CDR2 FQGNSA. The CDR3 nucleotides read TGTGCCAGCAGCCCTCCTTCGCCCAGCGGCCCAATGAATGATGAGCAGTTCTTC. This sequence encodes CASSPPSPSGPMNDEQFF.

This clone showed up just once. This chain connects TRBV5-4 to TRBJ2-1; a weak D match, TRBD2 (7 bases). The germline CDR1 and CDR2 sequences are SGHNT and YYREEE (reference sequence). CDR3 length equals 15 residues. Trimming pared 4 bases from V and 0 bases from J, leaving 11 bases between. In DNA, the CDR3 is TGTGCCAGCAGCGAGGGGGGGCCCTCCTACAATGAGCAGTTCTTC. Its protein product is CASSEGGPSYNEQFF.

The chain combines TRBV5-1 with TRBJ2-7, with D unresolved. Germline V gene data show CDR1 as SGHRS and CDR2 as YFSETQ. V shed 3 bases and J shed 2 bases, with 9 bases lying between them. This CDR3 contains 13 residues. CDR3 loop: CASSSTIPYEQYF. The CDR3 DNA reads TGCGCCAGCAGCTCTACTATTCCCTACGAGCAGTACTTC. The full variable domain, rest sourced from reference TRBV5-1 and TRBJ2-7, is KAGVTQTPRYLIKTRGQQVTLSCSPISGHRSVSWYQQTPGQGLQFLFEYFSETQRNKGNFPGRFSGRQFSNSRSEMNVSTLELGDSALYLCASSSTIPYEQYFGPGTRLTVT.

The table lists this clone with a count of one. This chain uses TRBV4-1 with TRBJ2-7, with 8 bases lining up with TRBD1. V gave up 1 base and J gave up 5 bases; unmatched junction bases: 10. The length of the CDR3 is 16 residues. CDR1 is MGHRA, CDR2 YSYEKL, per germline. The CDR3 region has the DNA TGCGCCAGCAGCCAAGGTGGGACAGGTAAAGTCCACGAGCAGTACTTC. It is translated as CASSQGGTGKVHEQYF.

This sequence joins TRBV19 and TRBJ1-1; D not certain. In germline, CDR1 is LNHDA, CDR2 SQIVND (reference sequence). V gave up 1 base and J gave up 2 bases, with 11 bases separating them. The CDR3 is 15 amino acids. CDR3 sequence reads: CASSIGPRLNTEAFF. In nucleotides, the CDR3 is TGTGCCAGTAGTATAGGTCCCAGACTAAACACTGAAGCTTTCTTT. Full variable domain (rest looked up from reference TRBV19 and TRBJ1-1): DGGITQSPKYLFRKEGQNVTLSCEQNLNHDAMYWYRQDPGQGLRLIYYSQIVNDFQKGDIAEGYSVSREKKESFPLTVTSAQKNPTAFYLCASSIGPRLNTEAFFGQGTRLTVV.

About this clone itself: Different DNA sequences within this sample yield the same CDR3. V and J are TRBV7-9 and TRBJ1-4, with 9 bases matching TRBD1. Trimming removed 5 bases from V and 5 bases from J; junction bases left unmatched: 3. Germline lookup yields CDR1 SEHNR and CDR2 FQNEAQ (reference sequence). CDR3 length: 14 amino acids. In nucleotides, the CDR3 is TGTGCCAGCAGCCAGGGACAGGGCAATGAAAAACTGTTTTTT. Its protein product is CASSQGQGNEKLFF.

The V call is TRBV13, the J call TRBJ2-1; 8 bases align to TRBD1. V lost 0 bases, J lost 8 bases, and 0 bases stayed unmatched. The CDR3 runs to 13 residues. Germline CDR1 is PRHDT and CDR2 is FYEKMQ (reference sequence). The CDR3 loop is CASSLGRGHEQFF. DNA of the CDR3: TGTGCCAGCAGCTTAGGCAGGGGGCATGAGCAGTTCTTC.

The chain recombines TRBV6-5 with TRBJ2-7; D may be TRBD2 (5 bases). Trimming pared 7 bases from V and 12 bases from J, leaving 28 bases between. Germline-derived CDR1 and CDR2 are MNHEY and SVGAGI. The CDR3 is 15 amino acids. The CDR3 sequence is CASTKATGKVGLRYF. CDR3 bases: TGTGCCAGCACCAAAGCCACGGGGAAGGTGGGTTTAAGGTACTTC.

This clone was counted only a few times. The genes are TRBV23-1 and TRBJ2-5, with unresolved D. Gene TRBJ2-7 matches the end of the DNA better, so the J call may be wrong. TRBV23-1 is noted as an ORF with a role that remains uncertain. The CDR3 spans 14 residues. As DNA, the CDR3 is TGCGCCAGCAGTCTATCTTGCGACGGGTACGAGCAGTACTTC. This codes for CASSLSCDGYEQYF.

The chain joins TRBV5-4 to TRBJ2-3; TRBD2 agrees at 12 bases. CDR1 and CDR2 (germline): SGHNT, YYREEE (reference sequence). The junction had 7 bases not matched to a gene; V was cut back by 4 bases and J by 4 bases. CDR3 length: 16 amino acids. DNA for the CDR3: TGTGCCAGCAGCCCCGGACTAGCGGGAAGCGCAGATACGCAGTATTTT. It specifies CASSPGLAGSADTQYF.

The chain couples TRBV7-9 to TRBJ2-7; D possibly corresponds to TRBD2 (5 bases). Deletions cut 5 bases from V and 0 bases from J, with 17 bases between. Germline lookup yields CDR1 SEHNR and CDR2 FQNEAQ (reference sequence). CDR3 size: 16 residues. The CDR3 DNA follows: TGTGCCAGCAGCCGACTTGAGGGCGTATACTCCTACGAGCAGTACTTC. Amino acid sequence: CASSRLEGVYSYEQYF.

This chain links TRBV25-1 with TRBJ2-1; D not resolved. V was pared by 1 base and J by 9 bases, with 16 bases between. The germline CDR1 and CDR2 sequences are MGHDK and SYGVNS. The CDR3 sequence is 15 residues long. The DNA of the CDR3 is TGTGCCAGCAGTGAATCTCACCGGTCATCGGGTGAGCAGTTCTTC. This gives the protein CASSESHRSSGEQFF.

The DNA for the CDR3 is TGTGCCAGCAGCTCAAATCTGGCGGGGACTGAAGCTTTCTTT. The encoded protein is CASSSNLAGTEAFF. The chain combines TRBV9 with TRBJ1-1, with no clear D. The CDR3 is made up of 14 amino acids. Germline CDR1 is SGDLS and CDR2 is YYNGEE. The ends were cut back, 4 bases at V and 5 bases at J, with 15 bases in the middle.

This chain joins TRBV4-2 and TRBJ2-6; D may be TRBD2 (6 bases). The ends were cut back, 0 bases at V and 0 bases at J, with 15 bases in the middle. The CDR3 is 19 residues long. Germline V gene sequence: CDR1 LGHNA, CDR2 YNFKEQ. The CDR3 DNA reads as TGTGCCAGCAGCCAAGAAGGAGGGCCTAATCTCTCTGGGGCCAACGTCCTGACTTTC. Residues: CASSQEGGPNLSGANVLTF.

The chain carries TRBV7-6 and TRBJ2-1, with D possibly being TRBD2 (5 bases). The CDR3 is 15 amino acids. The V end was cut by 2 bases, the J end by 6 bases, with 14 bases between. Germline CDR1 and CDR2: SGHVS and FNYEAQ. Here the CDR3 DNA reads TGTGCCAGCAGCTTACTTCAGGAGGTTACCAATGAGCAGTTCTTC. It yields the protein CASSLLQEVTNEQFF.

The J gene is TRBJ2-3, the V gene TRBV27, with 9 bases lining up with TRBD1. J lost 4 bases, V lost 10 bases, and 6 bases had no gene match. Looked up from germline, CDR1 is MNHEY and CDR2 is SMNVEV (reference sequence). The length of the CDR3 is 13 residues. CDR3 nucleotide sequence: TGTGCCACCGGGACAGGGACGGCAGATACGCAGTATTTT. The encoded protein is CATGTGTADTQYF.

V and J are TRBV6-6 and TRBJ1-4; 7 nucleotides align to TRBD1. CDR1 and CDR2 from the germline V gene are MNHNY and SVGAGI (reference sequence). Germline trimming cut 2 bases from V and 5 bases from J; bases unmatched to any gene: 5. CDR3 length equals 15 residues. CDR3 nucleotide sequence: TGTGCCAGCAGTTACCGGGACAGTGTAAATGAAAAACTGTTTTTT. It yields the protein CASSYRDSVNEKLFF.

This chain uses TRBV9 with TRBJ2-7; 7 positions agree with TRBD2. Trimming took 2 bases from V and 0 from J; bases not matched to a gene: 2. The CDR3 spans 14 residues. CDR1 is SGDLS, CDR2 YYNGEE, per germline. The CDR3 DNA reads as TGTGCCAGCAGCGTGGGAGGGTTCTCCTACGAGCAGTACTTC. Translating it yields CASSVGGFSYEQYF.

V is TRBV10-2 and J is TRBJ2-1, with TRBD1 identical over 8 bases. After removal of 10 bases from V and 8 bases from J, the junction contained 10 bases not matched to a gene. The CDR3 covers 13 residues. Germline V gene lookup returns CDR1 WSHSY and CDR2 SAAADI. The CDR3 coding sequence is TGCGCCAACTCTTACGACAGGGGCCATGAGCAGTTCTTC. This gives the protein CANSYDRGHEQFF.